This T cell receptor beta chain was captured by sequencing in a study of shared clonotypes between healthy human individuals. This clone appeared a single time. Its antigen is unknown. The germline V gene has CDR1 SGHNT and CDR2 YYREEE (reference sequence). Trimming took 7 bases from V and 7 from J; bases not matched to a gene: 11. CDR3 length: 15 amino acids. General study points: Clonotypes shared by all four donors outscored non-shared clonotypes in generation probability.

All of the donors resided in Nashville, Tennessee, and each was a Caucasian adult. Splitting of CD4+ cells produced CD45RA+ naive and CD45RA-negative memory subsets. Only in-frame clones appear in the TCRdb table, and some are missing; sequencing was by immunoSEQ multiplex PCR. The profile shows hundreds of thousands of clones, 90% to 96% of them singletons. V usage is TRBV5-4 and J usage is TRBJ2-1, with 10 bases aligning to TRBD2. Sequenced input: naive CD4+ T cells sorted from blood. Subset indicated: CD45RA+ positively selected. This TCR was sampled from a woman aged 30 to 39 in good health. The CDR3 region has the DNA TGTGCCAGCGGGTCAGCGGGAGGGGCCCGGAATGAGCAGTTCTTC. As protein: CASGSAGGARNEQFF.